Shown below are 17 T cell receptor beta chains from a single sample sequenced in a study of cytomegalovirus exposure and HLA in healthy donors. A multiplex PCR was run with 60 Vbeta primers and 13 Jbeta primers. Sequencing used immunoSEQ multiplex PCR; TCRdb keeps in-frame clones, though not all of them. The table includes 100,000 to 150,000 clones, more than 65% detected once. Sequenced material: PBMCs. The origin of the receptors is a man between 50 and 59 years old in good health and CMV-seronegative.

The CDR3: CASSPGGQGVNYGYTF. CDR3 coding DNA: TGTGCCAGCAGCCCCGGCGGACAGGGGGTTAACTATGGCTACACCTTC. The chain is built from TRBV9 and TRBJ1-2, with 10 bases fitting TRBD1. The CDR3 has 16 residues. V was pared by 4 bases and J by 1 base, with 7 bases of the junction left unmatched. In germline, CDR1 is SGDLS, CDR2 YYNGEE.

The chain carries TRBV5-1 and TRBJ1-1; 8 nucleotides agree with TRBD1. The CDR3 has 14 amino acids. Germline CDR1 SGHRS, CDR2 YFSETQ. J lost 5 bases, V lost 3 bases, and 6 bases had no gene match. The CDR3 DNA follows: TGCGCCAGCAGCTCCCAGGGGGCGCGGACTGAAGCTTTCTTT. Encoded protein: CASSSQGARTEAFF.

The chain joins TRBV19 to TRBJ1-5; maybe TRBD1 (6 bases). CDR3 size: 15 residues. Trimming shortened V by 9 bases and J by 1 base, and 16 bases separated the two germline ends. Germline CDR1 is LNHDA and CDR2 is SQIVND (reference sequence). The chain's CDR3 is CASLMDRASNQPQHF. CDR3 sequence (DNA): TGTGCCAGCCTGATGGACAGAGCCAGCAATCAGCCCCAGCATTTT.

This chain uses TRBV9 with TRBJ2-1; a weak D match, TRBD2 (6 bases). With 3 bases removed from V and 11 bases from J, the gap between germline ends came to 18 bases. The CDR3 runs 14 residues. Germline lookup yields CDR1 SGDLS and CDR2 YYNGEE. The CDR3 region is CASSAGTPGVKQFF. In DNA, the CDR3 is TGTGCCAGCAGCGCCGGGACTCCCGGCGTCAAGCAGTTCTTC. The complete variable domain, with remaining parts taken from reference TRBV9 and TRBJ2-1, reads DSGVTQTPKHLITATGQRVTLRCSPRSGDLSVYWYQQSLDQGLQFLIQYYNGEERAKGNILERFSAQQFPDLHSELNLSSLELGDSALYFCASSAGTPGVKQFFGPGTRLTVL.

CDR3 nucleotide sequence: TGCGCCAGCAGCCAAGGAGCTGGAGGGACCCAGTACTTC. Amino acids: CASSQGAGGTQYF. The chain employs TRBV4-1 and TRBJ2-5; possibly TRBD2 for D (5 bases). The CDR3 spans 13 residues. V gave up 1 base and J gave up 7 bases, with 10 bases separating them. Germline loops: CDR1 MGHRA, CDR2 YSYEKL.

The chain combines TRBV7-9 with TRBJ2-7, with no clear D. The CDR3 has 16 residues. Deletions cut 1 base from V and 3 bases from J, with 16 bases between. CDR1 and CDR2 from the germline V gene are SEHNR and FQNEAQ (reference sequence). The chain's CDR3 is CASSLGASAMDYEQYF. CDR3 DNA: TGTGCCAGCAGCTTAGGGGCCAGTGCTATGGACTACGAGCAGTACTTC.

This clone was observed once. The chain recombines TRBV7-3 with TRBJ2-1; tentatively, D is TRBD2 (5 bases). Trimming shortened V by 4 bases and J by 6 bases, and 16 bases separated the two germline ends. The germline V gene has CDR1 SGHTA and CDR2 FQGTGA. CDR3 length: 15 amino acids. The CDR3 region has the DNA TGTGCCAGCAGCTCCCAAGCGAGGGTTGGCAATGAGCAGTTCTTC. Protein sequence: CASSSQARVGNEQFF.

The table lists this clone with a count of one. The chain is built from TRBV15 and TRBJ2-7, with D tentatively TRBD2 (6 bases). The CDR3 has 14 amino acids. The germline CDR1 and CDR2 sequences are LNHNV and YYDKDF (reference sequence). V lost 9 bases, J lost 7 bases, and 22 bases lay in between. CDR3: CATKPGESTGEQYF. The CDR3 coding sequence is TGTGCCACAAAACCGGGAGAGAGCACTGGGGAGCAGTACTTC.

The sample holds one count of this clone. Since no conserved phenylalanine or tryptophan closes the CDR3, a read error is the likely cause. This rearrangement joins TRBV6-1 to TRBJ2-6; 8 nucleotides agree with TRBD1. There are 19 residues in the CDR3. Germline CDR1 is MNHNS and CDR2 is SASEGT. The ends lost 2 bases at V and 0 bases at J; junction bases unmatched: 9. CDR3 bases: TGTGCCAGCAGTGAAAGGGGCAACAGGGGGTTCTCTGGGGCCAACGTCCTGACTGTC. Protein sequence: CASSERGNRGFSGANVLTV.

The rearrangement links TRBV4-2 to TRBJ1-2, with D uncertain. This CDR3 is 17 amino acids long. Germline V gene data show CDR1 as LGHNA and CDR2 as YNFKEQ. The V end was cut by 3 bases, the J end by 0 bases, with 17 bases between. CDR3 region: CASSHGPPGGANYGYTF. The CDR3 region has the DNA TGTGCCAGCAGCCATGGTCCCCCCGGCGGTGCTAACTATGGCTACACCTTC.

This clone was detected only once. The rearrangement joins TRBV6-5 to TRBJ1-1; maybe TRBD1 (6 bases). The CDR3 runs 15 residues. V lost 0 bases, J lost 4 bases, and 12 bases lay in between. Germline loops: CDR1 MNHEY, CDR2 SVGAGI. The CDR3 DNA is TGTGCCAGCAGTTACTCGACAGGCCTGGGCACTGAAGCTTTCTTT. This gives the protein CASSYSTGLGTEAFF.

The CDR3 DNA is TGTGCCAGTAGTACAACAGGGAGCTCTGGAAACACCATATATTTT. Translated, it gives CASSTTGSSGNTIYF. The chain combines TRBV19 with TRBJ1-3, with TRBD1 as a possible D gene (6 bases). The CDR3 consists of 15 residues. Germline loops: CDR1 LNHDA, CDR2 SQIVND (reference sequence). V gave up 4 bases and J gave up 0 bases, with 10 bases separating them.

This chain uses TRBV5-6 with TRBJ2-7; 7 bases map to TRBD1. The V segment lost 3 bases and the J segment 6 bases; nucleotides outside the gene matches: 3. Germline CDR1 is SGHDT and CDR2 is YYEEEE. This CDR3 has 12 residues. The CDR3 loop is CASSSYRGEQYF. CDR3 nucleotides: TGTGCCAGCAGCTCCTACAGGGGCGAGCAGTACTTC.

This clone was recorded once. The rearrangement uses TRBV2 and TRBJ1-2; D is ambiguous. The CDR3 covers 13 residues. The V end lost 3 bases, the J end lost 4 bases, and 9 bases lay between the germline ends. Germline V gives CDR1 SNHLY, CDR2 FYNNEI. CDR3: CASSDRDPYGYTF. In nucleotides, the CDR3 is TGTGCCAGCAGTGATCGGGATCCCTATGGCTACACCTTC.

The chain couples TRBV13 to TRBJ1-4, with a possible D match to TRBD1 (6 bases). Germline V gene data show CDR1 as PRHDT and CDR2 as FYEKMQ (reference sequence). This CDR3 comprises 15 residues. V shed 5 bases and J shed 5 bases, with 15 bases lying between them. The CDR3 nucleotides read TGTGCCAGCAGCCTCGTGACAGGACCGAATGAAAAACTGTTTTTT. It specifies CASSLVTGPNEKLFF.

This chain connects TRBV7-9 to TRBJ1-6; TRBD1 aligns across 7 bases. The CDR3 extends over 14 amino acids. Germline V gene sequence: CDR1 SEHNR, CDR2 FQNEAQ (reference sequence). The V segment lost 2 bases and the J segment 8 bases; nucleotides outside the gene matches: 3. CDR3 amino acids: CASSLLDRDSPLHF. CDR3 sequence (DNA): TGTGCCAGCAGCTTATTAGACAGGGATTCACCCCTCCACTTT.

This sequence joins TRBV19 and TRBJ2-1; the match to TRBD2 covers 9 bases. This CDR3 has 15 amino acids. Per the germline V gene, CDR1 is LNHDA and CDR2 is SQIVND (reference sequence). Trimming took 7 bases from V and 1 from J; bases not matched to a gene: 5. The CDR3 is CASKGTSGSYNEQFF. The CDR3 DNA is TGTGCCAGTAAAGGTACTAGCGGGTCCTACAATGAGCAGTTCTTC.